A selection of T cell receptor beta chains follows, all from one sample in a study of immune evolution from preneoplasia to lung adenocarcinoma. Using immunoSEQ multiplex PCR, the repertoire was profiled, and TCRdb retains in-frame clones only, with some absent. The sample yields about 3,400 clones, about 81% seen once. The sequenced sample consisted of FFPE lung adenocarcinoma in situ tissue. The receptors stem from a person between 55 and 80 years old with lung adenocarcinoma. The CDR3 runs from the conserved cysteine through the conserved F or W. The D gene is left open where the match is weak. Clone size appears in some rows only: once, few, many, or a class for an expanded clone.

TRBJ2-7 | - | - | TRBV7-9 | 15 | CASSLGSGTGYEQYF | TGTGCCAGCAGCTTAGGTTCGGGGACGGGATACGAGCAGTACTTC
TRBJ1-1 | - | - | TRBV5-1 | 15 | CASSPEAGWSTEAFF | TGCGCCAGCAGCCCAGAGGCGGGTTGGAGCACTGAAGCTTTCTTT
TRBJ2-1 | few | - | TRBV15 | 13 | CATSREVVHEQFF | TGTGCCACCAGCAGAGAAGTCGTCCATGAGCAGTTCTTC
TRBJ1-2 | - | - | TRBV9 | 15 | CASSVAGGDGYGYTF | TGTGCCAGCAGCGTAGCCGGGGGAGATGGCTATGGCTACACCTTC
TRBJ2-5 | once | TRBD1 | TRBV5-6 | 14 | CASSPGTDQETQYF | TGTGCCAGCAGCCCAGGGACAGACCAAGAGACCCAGTACTTC
TRBJ1-1 | - | - | TRBV6-4 | 15 | CASRGGDGRNTEAFF | TGTGCCAGCAGGGGGGGAGACGGGCGTAACACTGAAGCTTTCTTT
TRBJ2-1 | - | - | TRBV11-2 | 11 | CASSLGYEQFF | TGTGCCAGCAGCTTGGGGTATGAGCAGTTCTTC
TRBJ2-3 | - | - | TRBV27 | 14 | CASSFRGSTDTQYF | TGTGCCAGCAGTTTCCGAGGGAGCACAGATACGCAGTATTTT
TRBJ1-5 | few | TRBD1 | TRBV11-3 | 18 | CASSPRQGIAPWCQPQHF | TGTGCCAGCAGCCCCCGACAGGGTATAGCCCCTTGGTGTCAGCCCCAGCATTTT
TRBJ1-1 | - | TRBD1 | TRBV7-9 | 17 | CASSFARPGGKNTEAFF | TGTGCCAGCAGCTTTGCTCGACCAGGGGGGAAGAACACTGAAGCTTTCTTT
TRBJ2-5 | - | - | TRBV18 | 13 | CASSPDSKETQYF | TGTGCCAGCTCACCGGATTCCAAAGAGACCCAGTACTTC
TRBJ2-2 | - | TRBD1 | TRBV30 | 13 | CAWGTGVSGELFF | TGTGCCTGGGGGACAGGGGTTAGCGGGGAGCTGTTTTTT
TRBJ2-4 | - | - | TRBV7-9 | 13 | CASSSVTQNIQYF | TGTGCCAGCAGCTCGGTTACCCAAAACATTCAGTACTTC
TRBJ1-2 | once | - | TRBV4-2 | 16 | CASSQDRGVAAEGYTF | TGTGCCAGCAGCCAAGATAGGGGAGTAGCGGCGGAGGGCTACACCTTC
TRBJ1-6 | - | TRBD1 | TRBV5-1 | 17 | CASSLAGTAHYNSPLHF | TGCGCCAGCAGCTTGGCCGGGACAGCTCACTATAATTCACCCCTCCACTTT
TRBJ2-1 | - | - | TRBV5-1 | 17 | CASSTSGGRNSYNEQFF | TGCGCCAGCAGCACTAGTGGGGGCCGTAACTCCTACAATGAGCAGTTCTTC
TRBJ1-2 | - | TRBD1 | TRBV5-1 | 14 | CASSSNRGLEGYTF | TGCGCCAGCAGCTCAAACAGGGGGCTCGAGGGCTACACCTTC
TRBJ2-7 | few | TRBD1 | TRBV27 | 13 | CASKSTGVREQYF | TGTGCCAGCAAATCGACAGGGGTGAGGGAGCAGTACTTC
TRBJ2-1 | few | - | TRBV5-4 | 16 | CASSLAGRSGHNEQFF | TGTGCCAGCAGCTTGGCCGGAAGGTCGGGGCACAATGAGCAGTTCTTC
TRBJ2-7 | - | - | TRBV18 | 13 | CASSPSYRDEQYF | TGTGCCAGCTCACCCTCTTACCGGGACGAGCAGTACTTC
TRBJ2-1 | - | - | TRBV5-1 | 15 | CASRNRTDPYNEQFF | TGCGCCAGCAGAAATCGGACAGACCCCTACAATGAGCAGTTCTTC
TRBJ2-7 | - | TRBD1 | TRBV6-1 | 14 | CASRNTGGSYEQYF | TGTGCCAGCAGGAACACAGGGGGCAGCTACGAGCAGTACTTC
TRBJ1-5 | few | - | TRBV7-8 | 15 | CASSPRGENGQPQHF | TGTGCCAGCAGTCCTAGGGGAGAGAATGGTCAGCCCCAGCATTTT
TRBJ1-1 | - | - | TRBV5-5 | 14 | CASSFEGTNTEAFF | TGTGCCAGCAGCTTCGAGGGCACGAACACTGAAGCTTTCTTT
TRBJ1-4 | - | - | TRBV6-5 | 14 | CASSYRATDEKLFF | TGTGCCAGCAGTTACCGGGCGACGGATGAAAAACTGTTTTTT
TRBJ1-2 | - | - | TRBV4-2 | 13 | CASSQEGALGYTF | TGTGCCAGCAGCCAAGAGGGGGCCCTTGGCTACACCTTC
TRBJ1-4 | - | - | TRBV2 | 15 | CASRDLRVAQEKLFF | TGTGCCAGCAGGGACCTCAGGGTGGCCCAGGAAAAACTGTTTTTT
TRBJ1-1 | few | TRBD1 | TRBV30 | 16 | CAWRLGTGVMNTEAFF | TGTGCCTGGAGACTTGGGACAGGCGTCATGAACACTGAAGCTTTCTTT
TRBJ1-1 | - | - | TRBV4-1 | 16 | CASSLPLDPGNTEAFF | TGCGCCAGCAGCCTTCCCCTCGATCCGGGGAACACTGAAGCTTTCTTT
TRBJ1-3 | - | - | TRBV30 | 12 | CAWQLSGNTIYF | TGTGCCTGGCAACTCTCTGGAAACACCATATATTTT
TRBJ1-5 | once | - | TRBV30 | 13 | CAWSPQFGQPQHF | TGTGCCTGGAGCCCCCAGTTTGGTCAGCCCCAGCATTTT
TRBJ2-5 | few | - | TRBV10-3 | 14 | CAISESRGRETQYF | TGTGCCATCAGTGAGTCGAGAGGTAGGGAGACCCAGTACTTC
TRBJ2-5 | few | - | TRBV9 | 14 | CASSVYGGQETQYF | TGTGCCAGCAGCGTATATGGCGGGCAAGAGACCCAGTACTTC
TRBJ2-5 | - | TRBD2 | TRBV19 | 14 | CASMGRDGQETQYF | TGTGCCAGTATGGGGAGGGACGGGCAAGAGACCCAGTACTTC
TRBJ2-1 | few | TRBD1 | TRBV28 | 16 | CATYRQGDWDYNEQFF | TGTGCCACCTACAGACAGGGGGATTGGGATTACAATGAGCAGTTCTTC
TRBJ1-1 | - | - | TRBV28 | 13 | CASSFLEGTEAFF | TGTGCCAGCAGTTTCCTGGAAGGGACTGAAGCTTTCTTT
TRBJ2-5 | - | - | TRBV10-3 | 14 | CASSLRELQETQYF | TGTGCCAGCAGTTTACGGGAACTCCAAGAGACCCAGTACTTC
TRBJ1-1 | - | - | TRBV2 | 12 | CASSTVGWEAFF | TGTGCCAGCAGTACGGTAGGGTGGGAAGCTTTCTTT
TRBJ1-2 | once | TRBD1 | TRBV7-6 | 15 | CASSLRDRGEGGYTF | TGTGCCAGCAGCTTAAGGGACAGGGGAGAGGGCGGCTACACCTTC
TRBJ2-7 | - | - | TRBV6-5 | 15 | CASSSPGTYEGGQYF | TGTGCCAGCAGCAGTCCTGGGACCTATGAGGGGGGCCAGTACTTC